This paragraph covers one T cell receptor (beta chain) sequence. These data originate in a study of control samples from healthy donors and cancer patients. Sequencing used immunoSEQ multiplex PCR; TCRdb keeps in-frame clones, though not all of them. In the table there are approximately 82,000 clones, about 89% of which are singletons. V lost 6 bases and J 3 bases, leaving 15 bases between the germline ends. This CDR3 spans 15 amino acids. Germline V gives CDR1 LGHDT, CDR2 YNNKEL (reference sequence). The rearrangement joins TRBV3-1 (or the pseudogene TRBV3-2) to TRBJ2-1; D is uncertain. This clonotype was obtained from a man aged 50 to 60 in good health. The sample taken for sequencing was blood. The DNA of the CDR3 is TGTGCCAGCAGTCAGATCGCGGCCATCTACAATGAGCAGTTCTTC. Translating gives CASSQIAAIYNEQFF.